This paragraph covers one T cell receptor (beta chain) sequence. Replicate PCRs run on sorted subsets employed about 220 ng DNA, roughly 30,000 T cell genomes. Original analysis: In the immunoSEQ data, sequences were junction-only and lacked quality scores, so filtering differed. Only in-frame clones appear in the TCRdb table, and some are missing; sequencing was by immunoSEQ multiplex PCR. Clone size and the V and J calls come from that table; the DNA yielded D and trimming. Among approximately 940,000 clones listed, 76% were seen once. The CDR3 length is 11 residues. The germline V gene encodes CDR1 SGHTA and CDR2 FQGNSA. V gave up 4 bases and J gave up 13 bases, with 11 bases separating them. This specimen comes from a study of shared clonotypes between healthy human individuals.

The source material was memory CD4+ T cells sorted from blood. Stated subset: CD45RA-negative fraction. The chain recombines TRBV7-2 with TRBJ2-1; tentatively, D is TRBD2 (6 bases). The TCR comes from a man between 18 and 29 years old in good health. CDR3 loop: CASSSTGLQFF. The CDR3 DNA sequence: TGTGCCAGCAGCTCAACGGGACTCCAGTTCTTC.